This TCR beta chain was found in a study of T cell changes during pregnancy in multiple sclerosis. Germline-derived CDR1 and CDR2 are SGHRS and YFSETQ. CDR3 size: 19 residues. V dropped 0 bases and J dropped 1; count of bases not matched to a gene: 11. This table comes from immunoSEQ multiplex PCR, and its TCRdb copy is limited to in-frame clones, with some not included. This table holds about 47,000 clones, roughly nine tenths found once. This TCR came from a female donor with multiple sclerosis, enrolled in a pregnancy study. The source material was CD8+ T cells from peripheral blood mononuclear cells, sampled in the second trimester of pregnancy. The rearrangement joins TRBV5-1 to TRBJ2-2, with 8 bases aligning to TRBD2. The CDR3 spells CASSLAGPSGRRNTGELFF. The CDR3 coding sequence is TGCGCCAGCAGCTTGGCGGGGCCTAGCGGGCGACGGAACACCGGGGAGCTGTTTTTT.